The clone carrying this T cell receptor beta chain came up a few times. Its antigen is as yet unknown. Expressed TCRB transcripts were sequenced because the entire RNA isolate underwent reverse transcription. Here immunoSEQ multiplex PCR was the method, and the copy in TCRdb shows in-frame clones only, minus some. Of fewer than 350,000 clones in the sample, about 15% were seen once. The CDR3 consists of 17 residues. In germline, CDR1 is LGHNA, CDR2 YSLEER. Trimming shortened V by 0 bases and J by 2 bases, and 16 bases separated the two germline ends. The data stem from a study of beta chain features in type 1 diabetes. Findings and caveats of the study: TCRB CDR3s were moderately but significantly shorter in Type 1 diabetes patients in all four CD4+ subsets. At VDJ recombination sites, type 1 diabetes patients had fewer insertions and more deleted nucleotides. It was among patients, rather than healthy donors, that naive, central memory and Treg TCRB repertoires appeared more similar.

Markers CD45RO/CCR7/CD25/CD127/CD95/CD27 served to sort CD4+ naive, central memory, regulatory and stem cell-like memory cells. Purities in excess of 98% were seen in all sorted populations. Sequenced material: naive CD4+ T cells from blood. The TCR was taken from a man between 18 and 29 years old with type 1 diabetes. V is TRBV4-3 and J is TRBJ2-5; D may be TRBD2 (5 bases). Here the CDR3 reads CASSQDLRAADQETQYF. The CDR3 coding sequence is TGCGCCAGCAGCCAAGATCTGAGGGCAGCCGATCAAGAGACCCAGTACTTC.